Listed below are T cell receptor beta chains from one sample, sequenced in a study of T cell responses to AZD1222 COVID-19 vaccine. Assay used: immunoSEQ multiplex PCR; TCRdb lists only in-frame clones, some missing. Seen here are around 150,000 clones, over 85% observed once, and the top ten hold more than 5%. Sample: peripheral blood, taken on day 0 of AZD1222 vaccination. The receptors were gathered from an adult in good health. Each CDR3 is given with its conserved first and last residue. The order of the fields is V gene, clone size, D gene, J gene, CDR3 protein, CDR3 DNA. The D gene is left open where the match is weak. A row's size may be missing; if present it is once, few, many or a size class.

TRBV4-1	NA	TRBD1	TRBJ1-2	CASSQDDRGRGYTF	TGCGCCAGCAGCCAAGACGACAGGGGAAGAGGCTACACCTTC
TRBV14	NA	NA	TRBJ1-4	CASSQDVGGYSWKLFF	TGTGCCAGCAGCCAAGATGTCGGGGGGTACAGTTGGAAACTGTTTTTT
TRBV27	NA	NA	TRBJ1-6	CASSLRDSPLHF	TGTGCCAGCAGTTTACGAGATTCACCCCTCCACTTT
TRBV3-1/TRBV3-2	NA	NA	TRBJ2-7	CASSHGLYEQYF	TGTGCCAGCAGCCATGGGCTCTACGAGCAGTACTTC
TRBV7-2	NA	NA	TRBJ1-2	CASSLASRGGYTF	TGTGCCAGCAGCTTAGCCTCAAGGGGTGGCTACACCTTC
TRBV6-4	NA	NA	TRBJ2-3	CASSDSTGSGADTQYF	TGTGCCAGCAGTGACTCAACGGGGAGTGGGGCAGATACGCAGTATTTT
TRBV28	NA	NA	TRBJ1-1	CASIPLSDRSEAFF	TGTGCCAGCATTCCGCTCTCTGACAGGTCAGAAGCTTTCTTT
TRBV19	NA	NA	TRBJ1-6	CASSTRTGDYNSPLHF	TGTGCCAGTAGTACCAGGACGGGCGATTATAATTCACCCCTCCACTTT
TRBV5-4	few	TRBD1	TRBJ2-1	CASSFEGARGNEQFF	TGTGCCAGCAGCTTTGAGGGGGCCAGGGGTAATGAGCAGTTCTTC
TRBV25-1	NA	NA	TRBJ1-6	CATPGRSNSPLHF	TGTGCCACCCCTGGACGGAGTAATTCACCCCTCCACTTT
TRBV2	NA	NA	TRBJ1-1	CASSENVFGAAFVAFF	TGTGCCAGCAGTGAAAATGTTTTCGGGGCAGCATTTGTAGCTTTCTTT
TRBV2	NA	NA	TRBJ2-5	CASSEGGQGIETQYF	TGTGCCAGCAGTGAAGGCGGGCAGGGAATTGAGACCCAGTACTTC
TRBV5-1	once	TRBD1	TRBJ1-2	CASSFGTDYGYTF	TGCGCCAGCAGCTTCGGGACAGACTATGGCTACACCTTC